One sample yielded the 26 T cell receptor beta chains listed below, sequenced in a study of naive and memory T cell subsets. Study conclusions and caveats: Especially in CD8 cells, naive repertoires contained a few larger clonotypes, possibly CD45RA-re-expressing memory cells.

An equimolar mix of two oligonucleotides served as the beta constant-region primer for TRBC1 and TRBC2. Ligated cDNA was amplified by four rounds of PCR with nested alpha and beta constant-region primers and SP2. TCRdb re-called the UMI-ligation and nested PCR reads through MiXCR, storing one row per CDR3 protein. The data hold 99,000 or so distinct CDR3 sequences, with roughly 15% observed a single time. These TCRs' antigens remain unknown. The sequenced material came from naive CD8+ T cells from blood. All receptors come from a human donor in good health.

This clonotype was seen repeatedly, ten times or more. The rearrangement links TRBV4-2 to TRBJ1-5; 7 nucleotides agree with TRBD1. The CDR3 runs 15 residues. V shed 8 bases and J 3 bases; nucleotides not matched to a gene: 10. Germline loops: CDR1 LGHNA, CDR2 YNFKEQ. The CDR3 loop is CASDLGQNLNQPQHF. CDR3 in DNA: TGTGCCAGCGACCTGGGACAGAATCTCAATCAGCCCCAGCATTTT.

This clonotype was observed at least ten times. The chain carries TRBV15 and TRBJ1-6; maybe TRBD1 (6 bases). Germline lookup yields CDR1 LNHNV and CDR2 YYDKDF (reference sequence). The ends were cut back, 4 bases at V and 5 bases at J, with 9 bases in the middle. The CDR3 is 14 residues long. As DNA, the CDR3 is TGTGCCACCAGCAATGACAGGAATAATTCACCCCTCCACTTT. Translating it yields CATSNDRNNSPLHF.

This clonotype was seen at least ten times. The V gene is TRBV9, the J gene TRBJ2-2; the D is unclear. From germline, CDR1 is SGDLS and CDR2 YYNGEE. V was shortened by 0 bases and J by 7 bases, with 4 bases between the two germline ends. The CDR3 is made up of 12 amino acids. The CDR3 DNA is TGTGCCAGCAGCGTAGATGGCGGGGAGCTGTTTTTT. It encodes CASSVDGGELFF.

The chain couples TRBV20-1 to TRBJ2-5; 7 bases line up with TRBD2. This CDR3 spans 15 amino acids. Trimming took 3 bases from V and 1 from J; bases not matched to a gene: 8. Germline lookup yields CDR1 DFQATT and CDR2 SNEGSKA (reference sequence). CDR3 sequence reads: CSASLLAETQETQYF. The CDR3 DNA reads TGCAGTGCTAGTCTCCTAGCGGAAACCCAAGAGACCCAGTACTTC.

This clonotype was recorded many times. The rearrangement joins TRBV21-1 to TRBJ1-4. TRBV21-1 is reported as a pseudogene. The CDR3 totals 18 residues. The CDR3 DNA reads as TGTGCCAGCAGCAAAATTTGGATCCTCAATGCAACTAATGAAAAACTGTTTTTT. Its protein is CASSKIWILNATNEKLFF.

The V gene is TRBV9, the J gene TRBJ2-4, with a weak D call TRBD1 (5 bases). V shed 2 bases and J shed 2 bases, with 20 bases lying between them. This CDR3 has 18 amino acids. Germline V gives CDR1 SGDLS, CDR2 YYNGEE. The CDR3 region is CASSVEDNSIFPKNIQYF. CDR3 DNA sequence: TGTGCCAGCAGCGTCGAGGACAACAGTATTTTTCCCAAAAACATTCAGTACTTC.

In its sample, this clonotype was seen a few times. The chain combines TRBV28 with TRBJ1-2; the D is unclear. This CDR3 spans 13 amino acids. Germline assignment: CDR1 MDHEN and CDR2 SYDVKM. V lost 3 bases and J 7 bases, leaving 12 bases between the germline ends. CDR3 DNA sequence: TGTGCCAGCAGTTTCTCCCCAAGTGGTGGCTACACCTTC. Its translation: CASSFSPSGGYTF.

This clonotype has at least ten counts. The chain has TRBV27 and TRBJ2-7, with D possibly TRBD2 on 5 matching bases. CDR3 length: 14 residues. V shed 6 bases and J shed 1 base, with 13 bases lying between them. Germline lookup yields CDR1 MNHEY and CDR2 SMNVEV (reference sequence). The CDR3 DNA reads TGTGCCAGCAGCCCTACGCGGGCATCCTACGAGCAGTACTTC. It yields the protein CASSPTRASYEQYF.

This chain connects TRBV5-1 to TRBJ1-1, with D possibly being TRBD1 (6 bases). Germline loops: CDR1 SGHRS, CDR2 YFSETQ. The CDR3 is made up of 13 amino acids. Trimming removed 4 bases at V and 1 base at J, with 8 bases between. This CDR3 is CASSRTENTEAFF. As DNA, the CDR3 is TGCGCCAGCAGCCGGACAGAGAACACTGAAGCTTTCTTT.

This clonotype was found a few times. V usage is TRBV4-3 and J usage is TRBJ2-7; D uncertain. V shed 1 base and J shed 2 bases, with 6 bases lying between them. Germline CDR1 LGHNA, CDR2 YSLEER. The CDR3 is made up of 13 amino acids. For the CDR3, the DNA is TGCGCCAGCAGCCAAGTCCTTACCTACGAGCAGTACTTC. It codes for CASSQVLTYEQYF.

The CDR3 spells CASSFAGTNEQFF. In nucleotides, the CDR3 is TGTGCCAGCAGCTTCGCGGGGACCAATGAGCAGTTCTTC. The chain carries TRBV11-3 and TRBJ2-1; a possible D gene is TRBD2 (6 bases). CDR1 is SGHNT and CDR2 is YENEEA in the germline V gene. There are 13 residues in the CDR3. Trimming took off 3 bases at V and 6 bases at J, with 9 bases between the two ends.

This clonotype turned up a few times. The J gene is TRBJ2-5, the V gene TRBV6-5; perhaps D is TRBD1 or TRBD2 (5 bases each). CDR1 MNHEY and CDR2 SVGAGI come from the germline V gene. CDR3 size: 15 residues. V was cut by 5 bases and J by 4 bases, with 17 bases left in between. This chain's CDR3 is CASSVNIGAGETQYF. The CDR3, as DNA: TGTGCCAGCAGTGTAAATATCGGGGCTGGAGAGACCCAGTACTTC.

In DNA form, the CDR3 reads TGTGCCAGCAGCTTAACTACACCCGGGGAAGAGCAGTACTTC. Translation: CASSLTTPGEEQYF. V and J are TRBV7-9 and TRBJ2-7, with D possibly TRBD2 on 5 matching bases. The CDR3 is made up of 14 amino acids. Germline V CDR1 and CDR2: SEHNR, FQNEAQ (reference sequence). V dropped 2 bases and J dropped 7 bases, with 15 bases sitting between them.

This clonotype came up a few times. The rearrangement joins TRBV27 to TRBJ2-2; D is undetermined. There are 14 residues in the CDR3. V gave up 5 bases and J gave up 0 bases, with 7 bases separating them. The germline V gene has CDR1 MNHEY and CDR2 SMNVEV (reference sequence). Here the CDR3 DNA reads TGTGCCAGCAGTCCTTTAACGAACACCGGGGAGCTGTTTTTT. Translated: CASSPLTNTGELFF.

This clonotype occurred once. J is TRBJ1-5 and V is TRBV24-1, with D perhaps TRBD1 (6 bases). Germline CDR1 reads KGHDR; CDR2 reads SFDVKD. Trimming removed 8 bases from V and 0 bases from J, with 19 bases in between. The CDR3 loop spans 17 amino acids. This CDR3 is CATKDRNGRYSNQPQHF. Here the CDR3 DNA reads TGTGCCACCAAGGACAGAAACGGGCGGTATAGCAATCAGCCCCAGCATTTT.

This clonotype was counted a few times. The V call is TRBV27, the J call TRBJ2-4; D gene ambiguous. The V gene lost 2 bases and the J gene lost 7 bases, with 21 bases spanning the gap. Germline lookup yields CDR1 MNHEY and CDR2 SMNVEV (reference sequence). This CDR3 is 17 amino acids long. The CDR3 DNA follows: TGTGCCAGCAGTTTAAGGCCGGCCCAGCAAGATCAGAACATTCAGTACTTC. Encoded protein: CASSLRPAQQDQNIQYF.

CDR3 DNA: TGCGCCAGCAGCCAAAGGCCTCAGGGGGACACCGGGGAGCTGTTTTTT. Its translation is CASSQRPQGDTGELFF. V is TRBV4-1 and J is TRBJ2-2, with TRBD1 identical over 7 bases. The germline V gene encodes CDR1 MGHRA and CDR2 YSYEKL. The CDR3 contains 16 residues. Germline trimming cut 2 bases from V and 3 bases from J; bases unmatched to any gene: 6.

V usage is TRBV11-2 and J usage is TRBJ2-1; D remains ambiguous. V lost 0 bases and J 4 bases, leaving 7 bases between the germline ends. CDR3 size: 14 residues. Germline assignment: CDR1 SGHAT and CDR2 FQNNGV. The CDR3 is CASSLDILYNEQFF. CDR3 bases: TGTGCCAGCAGCTTAGATATCCTATACAATGAGCAGTTCTTC. Drawing the rest from reference TRBV11-2 and TRBJ2-1, the complete variable domain is EAGVAQSPRYKIIEKRQSVAFWCNPISGHATLYWYQQILGQGPKLLIQFQNNGVVDDSQLPKDRFSAERLKGVDSTLKIQPAKLEDSAVYLCASSLDILYNEQFFGPGTRLTVL.

This clonotype was counted ten times or more. The rearrangement links TRBV10-3 to TRBJ2-3, with unresolved D. Germline loops: CDR1 ENHRY, CDR2 SYGVKD. This CDR3 comprises 15 residues. With 10 bases removed from V and 4 bases from J, the gap between germline ends came to 21 bases. The CDR3 bases are TGTGCCAGTAAACCGGTCGCAAACCCCTCAGATACGCAGTATTTT. Its protein product is CASKPVANPSDTQYF.

The rearrangement joins TRBV10-3 to TRBJ2-3; D is unresolved. The length of the CDR3 is 13 residues. Trimming pared 6 bases from V and 3 bases from J, leaving 10 bases between. Germline V gives CDR1 ENHRY, CDR2 SYGVKD. The CDR3 DNA is TGTGCCATCAGGCTGATGACGACAGATACGCAGTATTTT. The encoded protein is CAIRLMTTDTQYF.

The gene calls are TRBV7-9 and TRBJ2-5, with D perhaps being TRBD1 or TRBD2 (5 bases each). This CDR3 region has 13 residues. V lost 5 bases to trimming and J lost 5 bases, with 12 bases between them. Germline V gene lookup returns CDR1 SEHNR and CDR2 FQNEAQ (reference sequence). CDR3 loop: CASSLREHETQYF. The CDR3 bases are TGTGCCAGCAGCCTCAGGGAGCACGAGACCCAGTACTTC.

In its sample, this clonotype was seen a few times. The chain uses TRBV6-2 or TRBV6-3 and TRBJ2-7; D is unclear. This CDR3 is 14 amino acids long. V lost 0 bases, J lost 0 bases, and 6 bases lay in between. Germline V gives CDR1 MNHEY, CDR2 SVGEGT. The CDR3 nucleotides read TGTGCCAGCAGTTACTCAGGCTACTCCTACGAGCAGTACTTC. It encodes CASSYSGYSYEQYF.

In its sample, this clonotype was seen many times. This chain connects TRBV27 to TRBJ1-1; no definite D call. The CDR3 totals 16 residues. V was pared by 4 bases and J by 0 bases, with 15 bases between. In germline, CDR1 is MNHEY, CDR2 SMNVEV (reference sequence). CDR3 sequence: CASSSLLGVMNTEAFF. The CDR3 nucleotides are TGTGCCAGCAGTTCCCTCCTTGGAGTTATGAACACTGAAGCTTTCTTT.

This clonotype was detected many times. The rearrangement links TRBV4-3 to TRBJ2-3; 7 bases match TRBD1. V gave up 3 bases and J gave up 2 bases; unmatched junction bases: 8. CDR3 size: 16 residues. Germline V CDR1 and CDR2: LGHNA, YSLEER. The CDR3 loop reads CASSQRDSEYTDTQYF. CDR3 bases: TGCGCCAGCAGCCAGAGGGACAGTGAATACACAGATACGCAGTATTTT.

The table lists this clonotype with a few counts. CDR3 bases: TGTGCCAGCAGTGAGGTTTTCTCTAACTATGGCTACACCTTC. Translating gives CASSEVFSNYGYTF. The chain uses TRBV6-1 and TRBJ1-2, with D unclear. CDR1 MNHNS and CDR2 SASEGT come from the germline V gene. Trimming cost V 3 bases and J 0 bases, with 8 bases left between them. The CDR3 has 14 amino acids.

The chain couples TRBV5-4 to TRBJ2-3, with 12 bases that match TRBD2. The J segment lost 6 bases and the V segment lost 1 base, leaving 3 bases of the junction unmatched. Germline values: CDR1 SGHNT, CDR2 YYREEE (reference sequence). This CDR3 comprises 15 residues. DNA for the CDR3: TGTGCCAGCAGCTTGTTGGGACTAGCGGGTGATACGCAGTATTTT. It specifies CASSLLGLAGDTQYF.